This T cell receptor beta chain was observed in a study of siplizumab effects on memory and regulatory T cells. Per-sample assaying covered 10^5 or so TCR templates. TCRdb's copy holds only in-frame clones and misses some; the assay was immunoSEQ multiplex PCR. Counted here are roughly 120,000 clones, around 94% occurring once; the ten biggest clones make up around 1.7%. Regarding the study as a whole: Only a minority of proliferating CD4+ or CD8+ clones had an assignable naive or memory phenotype, with roughly 75-95% lacking one. Alloreactive sequences tracing back to unstimulated CD4+ memory cells were significantly reduced by siplizumab. A major contribution to the alloresponse seemed to be made by naive T cells, which seemed more diverse than memory cells.

With 1 base clipped from V and 6 bases from J, the junction kept 8 bases outside the gene matches. The CDR3 extends over 15 amino acids. Per the germline V gene, CDR1 is LGHNA and CDR2 is YNFKEQ. Details on this clone: Antigen specificity is unknown.

Sequenced input: non-Treg CD4+ T cells sorted from blood. This chain uses TRBV4-2 with TRBJ1-1; 7 nucleotides match TRBD1. The receptor's source is a human donor in good health. The CDR3 nucleotides are TGTGCCAGCAGCCAAGGGAGCAGGGGGGACGCTGAAGCTTTCTTT. Encoded protein: CASSQGSRGDAEAFF.